This T cell receptor (beta chain) appears in the sequencing data of a study of blood T cell repertoires in COVID-19. Across the study: Both acute and convalescent COVID-19 samples were obtained from the United States, Italy and Spain. T cells, B-cell-depleted T cells, or PBMCs supplied cDNA or gDNA.

Regarding this clone: Other DNA variants within this sample encode the same CDR3.

In the original analysis: Reference gene primers were amplified, and this amplification served to estimate nucleated cell counts. Only in-frame clones appear in the TCRdb table, and some are missing; sequencing was by immunoSEQ multiplex PCR. The D gene and trimming were derived from the DNA, and the V and J assignments and clone size from that table. The sample carries about 75,000 clones, 88% recorded once. The receptor comes from a human donor in a cohort sampled during active COVID-19. Sequenced input: peripheral blood.

CDR3 coding DNA: TGTGCCAGCAGCTTAGACGGTAGCTCCTACAATGAGCAGTTCTTC. The encoded protein is CASSLDGSSYNEQFF. The V call is TRBV7-2, the J call TRBJ2-1; the D is unclear. Germline V CDR1 and CDR2: SGHTA, FQGNSA. V was pared by 1 base and J by 0 bases, with 7 bases between. CDR3 length equals 15 residues.